The sequence of this T cell receptor beta chain was determined in a study of metastatic and nonmetastatic thyroid tumors. Study details: For malignant and benign thyroid patients, tumor or nodule tissue and blood were the sources whose repertoires were compared.

Findings of the study overall: As reported, TCR beta diversity in blood and tumor was significantly higher in malignant thyroid tumors than in benign nodules.

To note about this clone: Its specificity is not known.

No patient received treatment before thyroid surgery. In the original analysis: The study took CDR3 differences across clinicopathological groups and made a distant-metastasis classifier for papillary thyroid cancer from them. With MiXCR, TCRdb reprocessed the PCR reads. None of the V and J calls come from the authors' own analysis; TCRdb made them. This table has some 3,100 clones, 20% to 30% appearing once. The sample comprised tumor tissue. The TCR was taken from a female donor with papillary thyroid cancer or a benign thyroid nodule (not recorded which). Some clones in this sample may be carry-over from other donors' samples.

This CDR3 is CASSFKQGAISYEQYF. CDR3 coding DNA: TGTGCCAGCAGCTTCAAACAGGGGGCAATCTCCTACGAGCAGTACTTC. The genes are TRBV11-1 and TRBJ2-7, with 9 positions matching TRBD1. The germline V gene has CDR1 SGHAT and CDR2 FQDESV (reference sequence). Germline trimming cut 3 bases from V and 0 bases from J; bases unmatched to any gene: 6. The CDR3 contains 16 residues.